The 5 T cell receptor beta chains below all came from one sample that was sequenced in a study of spatial heterogeneity in lung cancer. Regarding the study as a whole: Tumor mutation count correlated with how many alpha and beta TCRs expanded intratumorally.

TCRdb recomputed calls from the 5' RACE reads with MiXCR, one row per CDR3 protein. The repertoire holds around 8,800 distinct CDR3 sequences, with 4.5% as singletons. These receptors have no known antigen. As to time point: sample taken at primary tumor resection. The sequencing used lung tumor tissue, collected at surgery. All receptors derive from a female donor with early-stage non-small cell lung cancer.

Note on this clonotype: Possible read error: a much larger clone is one base away. This chain's CDR3 is CSPRQGSDGYNF. The CDR3 DNA reads TGCAGTCCCCGACAGGGGTCGGATGGCTACAACTTC. The gene calls are TRBV20-1 and TRBJ1-2; 8 bases fit TRBD1. The germline CDR1 and CDR2 sequences are DFQATT and SNEGSKA (reference sequence). The CDR3 sequence is 12 residues long.

This clonotype came up a few times. This chain connects TRBV28 to TRBJ2-6; either TRBD1 or TRBD2 may supply D (5 bases each). Germline V gene lookup returns CDR1 MDHEN and CDR2 SYDVKM. The V gene lost 2 bases and the J gene lost 0 bases, with 32 bases spanning the gap. This CDR3 comprises 24 residues. The DNA of the CDR3 is TGTGCCAGCAGTTTAAGCAGGTGGGACCTCCCGTCAGGACCCCACAGCTCTGGGGCCAACGTCCTGACTTTC. Translated, it gives CASSLSRWDLPSGPHSSGANVLTF.

This rearrangement joins TRBV29-1 to TRBJ2-3; D is unresolved. Trimming took 4 bases from V and 13 from J, leaving 12 bases between them. CDR3 length equals 10 residues. CDR1 and CDR2 (germline): SQVTM, ANQGSEA. This CDR3 is CSVGKDKKYF. The CDR3 DNA reads as TGCAGCGTTGGGAAAGATAAGAAGTATTTT.

This clonotype was observed at least ten times. This chain links TRBV20-1 with TRBJ2-3; tentatively, D is TRBD2 (6 bases). In germline, CDR1 is DFQATT, CDR2 SNEGSKA (reference sequence). This CDR3 region has 13 residues. V was pared by 6 bases and J by 5 bases, with 15 bases between. CDR3 nucleotide sequence: TGCAGTGCGGAGGGTTTTACCCAAGATACGCAGTATTTT. Protein: CSAEGFTQDTQYF.

This clonotype was seen at least ten times. The CDR3 loop reads CSARSQGALDEQYF. DNA for the CDR3: TGCAGTGCTAGAAGTCAGGGGGCTCTCGACGAGCAGTACTTC. The V and J genes are TRBV20-1 and TRBJ2-7; TRBD1 agrees at 8 bases. V dropped 2 bases and J dropped 5; count of bases not matched to a gene: 8. The CDR3 runs to 14 residues. Germline CDR1 reads DFQATT; CDR2 reads SNEGSKA (reference sequence).